This entry describes one TCR beta chain. These data come from a study of CD8+ T cells in alopecia areata. The CDR3 runs to 14 residues. Germline assignment: CDR1 LGHNA and CDR2 YNFKEQ. V was cut by 0 bases and J by 4 bases, with 6 bases left in between. The authors extracted RNA and reverse transcribed it into cDNA as the sequencing template. Measured with immunoSEQ multiplex PCR; TCRdb has only the in-frame clones, and not every one. The sample records roughly 150,000 clones, 45% to 60% being singletons. The TCR comes from a human donor with alopecia areata. Material: CD4+ T cells sorted from blood. The chain uses TRBV4-2 and TRBJ2-2; no definite D call. The chain's CDR3 is CASSQDPTTGELFF. The CDR3 coding sequence is TGTGCCAGCAGCCAAGATCCCACCACCGGGGAGCTGTTTTTT.